These 9 T cell receptor beta chains originate from one sample sequenced in a study of CD8 T cells in Susac syndrome. It was with random hexamers that 0.5 to 1 ug RNA was reverse transcribed. TCRdb called the immunoSEQ multiplex PCR reads again in MiXCR, with one record for every CDR3 protein. The data show approximately 90,000 distinct CDR3 sequences, over 80% seen once. Input material: CD8+ T cells from PBMCs. The receptor source for this set is a human donor in good health.

V is TRBV20-1 and J is TRBJ1-1; D remains ambiguous. The V and J ends lost 3 bases and 10 bases respectively, with 21 bases between them. Germline V lookup: CDR1 DFQATT, CDR2 SNEGSKA (reference sequence). This CDR3 is 14 amino acids long. CDR3 in amino acids: CSASPPAGEPGAFF. In DNA form, the CDR3 reads TGCAGTGCTAGCCCCCCTGCGGGTGAACCAGGAGCTTTCTTT.

CDR3 nucleotide sequence: TGTGCCACCACTGACACGAGCGGGGAGCTGTTTTTT. Its translation is CATTDTSGELFF. V is TRBV24-1 and J is TRBJ2-2; no clear D. This CDR3 is 12 amino acids long. Trimming removed 8 bases at V and 7 bases at J, with 10 bases between. The V gene's germline CDR1 is KGHDR and CDR2 SFDVKD.

The chain recombines TRBV20-1 with TRBJ2-1; TRBD2 aligns across 8 bases. CDR1 and CDR2 (germline): DFQATT, SNEGSKA (reference sequence). This CDR3 is built from 11 residues. Unmatched junction bases numbered 3, after V lost 7 bases and J lost 7 bases. In nucleotides, the CDR3 is TGCAGTGGCGGGGGGAGGAATGAGCAGTTCTTC. The encoded protein is CSGGGRNEQFF.

The chain links TRBV5-1 to TRBJ1-2, with D perhaps TRBD1 (5 bases). Germline V CDR1 and CDR2: SGHRS, YFSETQ. V lost 3 bases to trimming and J lost 2 bases, with 14 bases between them. The CDR3 covers 15 residues. The CDR3 region has the DNA TGCGCCAGCAGCTCAAGTAAGGGGACCAACTATGGCTACACCTTC. This encodes CASSSSKGTNYGYTF.

This chain uses TRBV7-8 with TRBJ2-3, with D perhaps matching TRBD2 (6 bases). The V and J ends lost 4 bases and 3 bases respectively, with 26 bases between them. Germline assignment: CDR1 SGHVS and CDR2 FQNEAQ. This CDR3 contains 19 residues. CDR3 sequence (DNA): TGTGCCAGCAGCTACCCCCGCGGGCCGACTAGATCGCCAACAGATACGCAGTATTTT. It specifies CASSYPRGPTRSPTDTQYF.

This chain joins TRBV6-5 and TRBJ2-3, with 12 bases that match TRBD2. Germline trimming cut 4 bases from V and 5 bases from J; bases unmatched to any gene: 4. This CDR3 is 15 amino acids long. CDR1 and CDR2 from the germline V gene are MNHEY and SVGAGI. The CDR3 loop is CASSLTSGGGDTQYF. Written as DNA, the CDR3 is TGTGCCAGCAGTTTGACTAGCGGGGGCGGAGATACGCAGTATTTT.

The genes are TRBV13 and TRBJ2-3; tentatively, D is TRBD1 or TRBD2 (5 bases each). The CDR3 spans 15 residues. The V end lost 5 bases, the J end lost 0 bases, and 12 bases lay between the germline ends. Germline-derived CDR1 and CDR2 are PRHDT and FYEKMQ (reference sequence). The CDR3 is CASSPSRGSTDTQYF. DNA for the CDR3: TGTGCCAGCAGCCCCTCGAGGGGTAGCACAGATACGCAGTATTTT.

The V and J genes are TRBV12-3 or TRBV12-4 and TRBJ1-1, with a tentative D call TRBD1 (5 bases). CDR3 length equals 13 residues. V lost 5 bases to trimming and J lost 6 bases, with 13 bases between them. CDR3 sequence reads: CASSTARGAEAFF. CDR3 nucleotides: TGTGCCAGCAGTACGGCTCGGGGGGCTGAAGCTTTCTTT.

The J gene is TRBJ2-3, the V gene TRBV13; D is ambiguous. This CDR3 is built from 12 residues. The germline gives CDR1 PRHDT, CDR2 FYEKMQ (reference sequence). Trimming shortened V by 4 bases and J by 7 bases, and 9 bases separated the two germline ends. The CDR3 DNA is TGTGCCAGCAGCTCCGACCGTAATACGCAGTATTTT. It is translated as CASSSDRNTQYF.